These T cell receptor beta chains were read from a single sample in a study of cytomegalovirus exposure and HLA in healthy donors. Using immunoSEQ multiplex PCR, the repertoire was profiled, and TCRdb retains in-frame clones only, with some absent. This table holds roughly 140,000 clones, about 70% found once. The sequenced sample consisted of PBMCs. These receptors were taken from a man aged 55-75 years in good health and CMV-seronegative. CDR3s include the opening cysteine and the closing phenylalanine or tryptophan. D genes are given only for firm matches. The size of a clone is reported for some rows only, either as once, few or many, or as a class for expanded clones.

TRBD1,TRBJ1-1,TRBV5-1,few,TGCGCCAGCAGCTTGGCTCAGGGGGCGGCGAACACTGAAGCTTTCTTT,CASSLAQGAANTEAFF
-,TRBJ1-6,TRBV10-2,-,TGCGCCAGCAGTGAGTCGGGGGGAAGTCCCACTAATTCACCCCTCCACTTT,CASSESGGSPTNSPLHF
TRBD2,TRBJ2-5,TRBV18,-,TGTGCCAGCTCACCGCGGGGAGGGACTAGCGGACCTGGGGTGCAAGAGACCCAGTACTTC,CASSPRGGTSGPGVQETQYF
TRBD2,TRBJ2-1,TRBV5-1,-,TGCGCCAGCGCGAGTAGCGGGAGGGGTAATGAGCAGTTCTTC,CASASSGRGNEQFF
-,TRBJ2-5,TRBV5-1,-,TGCGCCAGCAGCCCCGGTGGTCAAGAGACCCAGTACTTC,CASSPGGQETQYF
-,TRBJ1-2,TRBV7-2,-,TGTGCCAGCAGCGCCGAGAGGGATGGCTACACCTTC,CASSAERDGYTF
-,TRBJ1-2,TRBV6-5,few,TGTGCCAGCAGGGTCGGGGTACACTATGGCTACACCTTC,CASRVGVHYGYTF
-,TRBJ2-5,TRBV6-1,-,TGTGCCAGCAGTGATCCCGGGAGACTCCAAGAGACCCAGTACTTC,CASSDPGRLQETQYF
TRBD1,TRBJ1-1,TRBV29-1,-,TGCAGCTCACAACAGGGGACTGAAGCTTTCTTT,CSSQQGTEAFF
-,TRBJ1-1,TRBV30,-,TGTGCCTGGAGTTGGGGCGCCTCTAAGGGTGAAGCCTTCTTT,CAWSWGASKGEAFF
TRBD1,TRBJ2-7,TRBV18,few,TGTGCCAGCTCACCGGACAGGATGAACGAGCAGTACTTC,CASSPDRMNEQYF
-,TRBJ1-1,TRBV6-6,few,TGTGCCAGCAGTTACTCCCGGACAGTTCTTGAAGCTTTCTTT,CASSYSRTVLEAFF
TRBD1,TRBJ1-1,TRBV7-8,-,TGTGCCAGCAGCTTACTTAGACAGGGTGGGACTGAAGCTTTCTTT,CASSLLRQGGTEAFF
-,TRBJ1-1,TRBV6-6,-,TGTGCCAGCACCCCCCCAGGGAGGAGGAACACTGAAGCTTTCTTT,CASTPPGRRNTEAFF
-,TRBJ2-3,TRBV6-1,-,TGTGCCAGCAGTGCGATGGGTCCAGGGGCAGATACGCAGTATTTT,CASSAMGPGADTQYF
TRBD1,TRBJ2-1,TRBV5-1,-,TGCGCCAGCAGCTTGGGGACAGGAAACAATGAGCAGTTCTTC,CASSLGTGNNEQFF
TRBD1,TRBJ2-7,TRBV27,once,TGTGCCAGCAGTTTATCCCCTCGGGACAGAGCCTACGAGCAGTACTTC,CASSLSPRDRAYEQYF
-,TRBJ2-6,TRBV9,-,TGTGCCAGCAACGTAGAGGGGTCTGGGGCCAACGTCCTGACTTTC,CASNVEGSGANVLTF
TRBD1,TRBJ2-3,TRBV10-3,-,TGTGCCACCAAGACAGGGCCAGCAGATACGCAGTATTTT,CATKTGPADTQYF
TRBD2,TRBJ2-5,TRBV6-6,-,TGTGCCAGCAGCTATCCGGCCCGGGGGGGCCAAGAGACCCAGTACTTC,CASSYPARGGQETQYF
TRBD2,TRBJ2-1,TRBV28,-,TGTGCCAGCATCTCCCCGGGACTAGCGGGAGGCAATGAGCAGTTCTTC,CASISPGLAGGNEQFF
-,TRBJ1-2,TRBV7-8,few,TGTGCCAGCAGCTTCAACAGGAATAACTATGGCTACACCTTC,CASSFNRNNYGYTF
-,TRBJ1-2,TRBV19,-,TGTGCCAGTAGTATTCGCCCCAACCAGGGAGGGAATGGCTACACCTTC,CASSIRPNQGGNGYTF
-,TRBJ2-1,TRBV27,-,TGTGCCAGCAGTCAGGGCTCCTACAATGAGCAGTTCTTC,CASSQGSYNEQFF
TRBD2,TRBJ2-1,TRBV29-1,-,TGCAGCGCCACGACTAGCGGGAGAGGTCCCTACAATGAGCAGTTCTTC,CSATTSGRGPYNEQFF
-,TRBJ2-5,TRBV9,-,TGTGCCAGCAGCGTAAGGGGGACAAGGCAAGAGACCCAGTACTTC,CASSVRGTRQETQYF
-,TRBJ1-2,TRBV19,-,TGTGCCAGTAGTATCCCAAATGTTCCTAACTATGGCTACACCTTC,CASSIPNVPNYGYTF
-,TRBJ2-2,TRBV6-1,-,TGTGCCAGCAATCGCAGGGAAGTTACCGGGGAGCTGTTTTTT,CASNRREVTGELFF
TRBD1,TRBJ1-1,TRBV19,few,TGTGCCAGTGACAGGGGAAAGACTGAAGCTTTCTTT,CASDRGKTEAFF
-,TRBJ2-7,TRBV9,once,TGTGCCAGTGGGACTCTCTACGAGCAGTACTTC,CASGTLYEQYF
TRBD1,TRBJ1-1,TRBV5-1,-,TGCGCCAGCAGCTTACAGGGGCCTAACACTGAAGCTTTCTTT,CASSLQGPNTEAFF
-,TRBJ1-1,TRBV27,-,TGTGCCAGCAGTTCGTCAGGGTGGACACAAGCTTTCTTT,CASSSSGWTQAFF
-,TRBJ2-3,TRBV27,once,TGTGCCAGCAGTTTATACAACACAGATACGCAGTATTTT,CASSLYNTDTQYF
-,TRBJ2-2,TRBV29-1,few,TGCAGCGTTGAACGGGATGACACCGGGGAGCTGTTTTTT,CSVERDDTGELFF
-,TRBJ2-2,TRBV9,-,TGTGCCAGCAGCGCGAGAGACCCCAGGACAGTGACCGGGGAGCTGTTTTTT,CASSARDPRTVTGELFF
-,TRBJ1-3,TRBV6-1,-,-,CASSSSDSSGNTIYF
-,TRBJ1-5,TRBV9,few,TGTGCCAGCAGCGTAGATGCAGGTGTGGGCAATCAGCCCCAGCATTTT,CASSVDAGVGNQPQHF
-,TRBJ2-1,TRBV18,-,TGTGCCAGCTCACCACCCCAGCGGGACAATGAGCAGTTCTTC,CASSPPQRDNEQFF
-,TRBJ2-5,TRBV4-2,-,TGTGCCAGCAGCCAAGACAGGGGGGCTCGGCAAGAGACCCAGTACTTC,CASSQDRGARQETQYF
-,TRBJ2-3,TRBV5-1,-,TGCGCCAGCAGCTTGGAATCAATAGATACGCAGTATTTT,CASSLESIDTQYF
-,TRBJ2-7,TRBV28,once,TGTGCCAGCAGACTCAGGGAAGCCGCCTACGAGCAGTACTTC,CASRLREAAYEQYF
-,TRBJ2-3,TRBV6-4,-,TGTGCCAGCAGTGACCCCTGGCAGAATCGAGGGAGGACTAGCACAGATACGCAGTATTTT,CASSDPWQNRGRTSTDTQYF
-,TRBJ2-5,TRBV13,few,TGTGCCAGCAGCTCGACAGCAAAAGAGACCCAGTACTTC,CASSSTAKETQYF
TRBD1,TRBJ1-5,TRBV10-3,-,TGTGCCATCAGTGAGGACAGGGTTTCTCAGCCCCAGCATTTT,CAISEDRVSQPQHF
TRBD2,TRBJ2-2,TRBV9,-,TGTGCCAGCAGCGTAGCCCTAGCGGGAGGACCCGGGGAGCTGTTTTTT,CASSVALAGGPGELFF
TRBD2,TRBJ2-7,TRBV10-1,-,TGCGCCAGCAAAACTAGCGGGAGTCCCGAGCAGTACTTC,CASKTSGSPEQYF
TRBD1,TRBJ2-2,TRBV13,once,TGTGCCAGCAGCTTCGGACAGGGGGACACCGGGGAGCTGTTTTTT,CASSFGQGDTGELFF
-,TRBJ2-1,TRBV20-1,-,TGCAGTGCTACCCTAAATGAGCAGTTCTTC,CSATLNEQFF
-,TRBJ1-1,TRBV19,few,TGTGCCAGTACAGAGACAGTCAACACTGAAGCTTTCTTT,CASTETVNTEAFF
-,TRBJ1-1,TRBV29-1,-,TGCAGCGTTGACAGGGCGGGGACTGAAGCTTTCTTT,CSVDRAGTEAFF